These T cell receptor beta chains were read from a single sample in a study of HIV-infected patients and healthy controls. TCRdb fed the 5' RACE reads into MiXCR, producing one record per CDR3 protein. The table has about 18,000 distinct CDR3 sequences, 16% seen once. The sequenced sample was CD8+ T cells from blood. Source of these receptors: a human donor in good health. Each CDR3 is given with its conserved first and last residue. The D gene is left open where the match is weak. Not every row has a clone size; where given, it reads once, few, many or a size class.

>TRBJ2-1|many|.|TRBV7-6
CASSLGGTGLVYNEQFF
TGTGCCAGCAGCTTAGGCGGGACGGGACTTGTCTACAATGAGCAGTTCTTC
>TRBJ2-5|many|TRBD1|TRBV7-8
CASSPPGTGQETQYF
TGTGCCAGCAGCCCACCTGGGACAGGGCAAGAGACCCAGTACTTC
>TRBJ2-7|.|.|TRBV14
CASSQDPFLRGTYEQYF
TGTGCCAGCAGCCAAGATCCCTTTCTAAGGGGCACCTACGAGCAGTACTTC
>TRBJ1-2|few|.|TRBV27
CASSSPGTADYGYTF
TGTGCCAGCAGTTCCCCGGGGACGGCTGACTATGGCTACACCTTC
>TRBJ2-1|.|TRBD2|TRBV4-3
CASSQPPAGGPVGEQFF
TGCGCCAGCAGCCAGCCACCTGCGGGGGGCCCCGTCGGTGAGCAGTTCTTC
>TRBJ2-7|many|TRBD1|TRBV5-4
CASSLGDRPDEQYF
TGTGCCAGCAGCTTGGGGGACAGGCCAGATGAGCAGTACTTC
>TRBJ2-1|.|TRBD2|TRBV29-1
CSVEVVGLAVYNEQFF
TGCAGCGTTGAAGTTGTAGGACTAGCGGTCTACAATGAGCAGTTCTTC
>TRBJ2-7|.|.|TRBV27
CASSQIQGMVYEQYF
TGTGCCAGCAGTCAAATACAGGGAATGGTCTACGAGCAGTACTTC
>TRBJ1-4|many|.|TRBV4-3
CASSHEGPPSMKGLFF
TGCGCCAGCAGCCATGAGGGGCCACCTTCAATGAAGGGACTGTTTTTT
>TRBJ2-3|.|.|TRBV29-1
CSVTGSRGTDTQYF
TGCAGCGTAACCGGCTCGAGAGGGACAGATACGCAGTATTTT
>TRBJ2-3|.|.|TRBV7-6
CASSLVMTRPTDTQYF
TGTGCCAGCAGCTTAGTTATGACTAGACCCACAGATACGCAGTATTTT
>TRBJ2-7|many|.|TRBV6-6
CASRTSPGEQYF
TGTGCCAGCAGAACGTCCCCTGGGGAGCAGTACTTC
>TRBJ2-1|many|.|TRBV7-9
CASSLLHNEQFF
TGTGCCAGCAGCTTACTTCACAATGAGCAGTTCTTC
>TRBJ2-7|many|.|TRBV12-3/TRBV12-4
CASSLGSSYEQYF
TGTGCCAGCAGTTTGGGTTCCTCCTACGAGCAGTACTTC
>TRBJ2-3|few|TRBD2|TRBV4-2
CASSQVPSGRTDTQYF
TGTGCCAGCAGCCAAGTCCCCAGCGGGAGAACAGATACGCAGTATTTT
>TRBJ2-1|few|.|TRBV25-1
CASSDREKGWNEQFF
TGTGCCAGCAGTGACCGGGAAAAGGGCTGGAATGAGCAGTTCTTC
>TRBJ2-3|many|.|TRBV7-9
CASSLGRDTQYF
TGTGCCAGCAGCTTAGGCCGAGATACGCAGTATTTT
>TRBJ2-2|many|.|TRBV29-1
CSVDGGGSGVRGNTGELFF
TGCAGCGTTGACGGGGGCGGGAGTGGCGTTAGGGGGAACACCGGGGAGCTGTTTTTT
>TRBJ2-7|many|TRBD2|TRBV27
CASSFSGETKQYF
TGTGCCAGCAGTTTCAGCGGGGAGACGAAGCAGTACTTC
>TRBJ2-1|few|.|TRBV24-1
CATSDFSDSLYNEQFF
TGTGCCACCAGTGATTTTTCGGACAGCCTATACAATGAGCAGTTCTTC
>TRBJ1-1|many|.|TRBV29-1
CSVGRGNTEAFF
TGCAGCGTGGGAAGGGGCAACACTGAAGCTTTCTTT
>TRBJ2-3|many|.|TRBV6-2/TRBV6-3
CASSLWGSRADTQYF
TGTGCCAGCAGTTTGTGGGGGTCTAGGGCAGATACGCAGTATTTT
>TRBJ2-7|.|.|TRBV19
CASSSWMRIAGQYF
TGTGCCAGTAGCTCCTGGATGCGGATTGCGGGGCAGTACTTC
>TRBJ2-2|many|TRBD2|TRBV28
CASSGLAGVPGELFF
TGTGCCAGCAGTGGACTAGCGGGAGTCCCCGGGGAGCTGTTTTTT
>TRBJ1-1|.|.|TRBV6-5
CASSPGPPEAFF
TGTGCCAGCAGCCCCGGGCCTCCTGAGGCTTTCTTT
>TRBJ2-3|.|TRBD2|TRBV19
CASKSGSESDTQYF
TGTGCCAGTAAAAGCGGGAGCGAATCAGATACGCAGTATTTT
>TRBJ2-7|few|TRBD1|TRBV5-6
CASSPRDRVHEQYF
TGTGCCAGCAGCCCCCGGGACAGGGTGCACGAGCAGTACTTC
>TRBJ2-1|many|TRBD2|TRBV12-3/TRBV12-4
CASSLPQYQRDPNEQFF
TGTGCCAGCAGTTTACCTCAGTATCAGCGGGATCCCAATGAGCAGTTCTTC
>TRBJ2-2|.|TRBD1|TRBV15
CATSSDNRDRVTGELFF
TGTGCCACCAGCAGTGATAACCGGGACAGAGTCACCGGGGAGCTGTTTTTT
>TRBJ1-2|few|TRBD1|TRBV27
CASSLGQGYGYTF
TGTGCCAGCAGCTTGGGACAGGGCTATGGCTACACCTTC
>TRBJ2-7|.|TRBD2|TRBV30
CAWSVGAGVFDEQYF
TGTGCCTGGAGTGTAGGCGCGGGAGTTTTCGACGAGCAGTACTTC
>TRBJ2-1|many|TRBD1|TRBV7-2
CASSKGWTGGAYNEQFF
TGTGCCAGCAGCAAAGGCTGGACAGGGGGAGCCTACAATGAGCAGTTCTTC
>TRBJ2-1|.|.|TRBV11-3
CASSSSGGRWNEQFF
TGTGCCAGCAGCTCGTCCGGGGGCAGGTGGAATGAGCAGTTCTTC
>TRBJ2-7|many|TRBD1|TRBV28
CASSSGLNRGRSYEQYF
TGTGCCAGCAGTTCGGGCTTGAACAGGGGGAGGTCCTACGAGCAGTACTTC
>TRBJ2-7|few|.|TRBV5-5
CASSQGRYEQYF
TGTGCCAGCAGCCAGGGGAGGTACGAGCAGTACTTC
>TRBJ2-7|many|.|TRBV10-3
CAISEGLRSYEQYF
TGTGCCATCAGTGAGGGTTTGCGTTCCTACGAGCAGTACTTC
>TRBJ1-1|many|.|TRBV11-2
CASSRRQNTEAFF
TGTGCCAGCAGCCGCCGCCAGAACACTGAAGCTTTCTTT
>TRBJ2-3|.|.|TRBV12-3/TRBV12-4
CASSLSSSGGTDTQYF
TGTGCCAGCAGTTTATCCAGCTCGGGAGGCACAGATACGCAGTATTTT
>TRBJ2-1|few|.|TRBV13
CASSLEGAVRISYNEQFF
TGTGCCAGCAGCTTAGAGGGAGCCGTGCGTATCTCCTACAATGAGCAGTTCTTC
>TRBJ2-1|many|.|TRBV12-3/TRBV12-4
CASSFERAEQFF
TGTGCCAGCAGTTTTGAACGGGCTGAGCAGTTCTTC
>TRBJ2-5|medium-sized|TRBD2|TRBV11-2
CASSGIAGGRETQYF
TGTGCCAGCAGCGGAATAGCGGGGGGGAGAGAGACCCAGTACTTC
>TRBJ1-5|many|.|TRBV6-2/TRBV6-3
CASSSGYSNQPQHF
TGTGCCAGCAGTTCTGGATATAGCAATCAGCCCCAGCATTTT
>TRBJ2-2|few|.|TRBV4-3
CASSPSFGGPNTGELFF
TGCGCCAGCAGCCCCTCCTTTGGCGGGCCTAACACCGGGGAGCTGTTTTTT
>TRBJ2-7|medium-sized|.|TRBV6-2/TRBV6-3
CASSYQDGIYEQYF
TGTGCCAGCAGTTACCAGGACGGAATCTACGAGCAGTACTTC
>TRBJ2-1|many|.|TRBV10-3
CAISDPWGERNNEQFF
TGTGCCATCAGTGACCCCTGGGGGGAGAGGAACAATGAGCAGTTCTTC
>TRBJ1-1|few|.|TRBV9
CASSVTTGAEATEAFF
TGTGCCAGCAGCGTAACTACGGGAGCAGAAGCCACTGAAGCTTTCTTT
>TRBJ1-6|many|.|TRBV27
CASSLSGTGLSPLHF
TGTGCCAGCAGTTTATCCGGGACGGGGCTTTCACCCCTCCACTTT
>TRBJ2-1|few|.|TRBV15
CATRKTGFNEQFF
TGTGCCACCAGAAAGACAGGTTTCAATGAGCAGTTCTTC
>TRBJ2-1|few|.|TRBV29-1
CSVEVGVRSPIDEQFF
TGCAGCGTTGAAGTAGGGGTAAGATCCCCCATCGATGAGCAGTTCTTC